This T cell receptor beta chain was sequenced in a study of CD8 T cells in Susac syndrome. Study results and limitations: The study recognized that its TCR sequencing and HLA analysis covered a relatively small number of individuals.

Notes on this clonotype: Its antigen is currently unknown.

Sequencing targeted TCR beta in blood CD8+ and CD4+ T cells. The multiple sclerosis controls, all treatment-naive patients, had relapsing-remitting disease that was stable or active. The CDR3 covers 14 residues. V was cut by 7 bases and J by 8 bases, with 18 bases left in between. CDR1 and CDR2 (germline): MNHEY, SMNVEV (reference sequence). A quantity of about 0.45 to 1 ug RNA underwent reverse transcription using random hexamers. TCRdb recomputed calls from the immunoSEQ multiplex PCR reads with MiXCR, one row per CDR3 protein. The repertoire holds 90,000 to 150,000 distinct CDR3 sequences, 90% to 95% seen once, with roughly 0.088% in the top ten.

This receptor was taken from a human donor with multiple sclerosis. The V call is TRBV27, the J call TRBJ1-3; TRBD1 is a possible D gene (6 bases). The sample consisted of CD4+ T cells from PBMCs. CDR3 amino acids: CASTKTGLGDTIYF. CDR3 bases: TGTGCCAGCACTAAGACAGGCCTTGGGGACACCATATATTTT.